This TCR beta chain was captured in a study of T cell responses to AZD1222 COVID-19 vaccine. Background on the study: The study pooled second doses at about 4 or about 12 weeks. Findings and caveats of the study: Only a handful of people who got AZD1222 tested seropositive at baseline. The study found Spike-specific TCR breadth and depth rose after two AZD1222 doses.

In the case of this clone: The antigen is not known.

From germline, CDR1 is SGHRS and CDR2 YFSETQ. Between the trimmed V and J ends, which lost 4 bases and 1 base, there was a span of 11 bases. This CDR3 contains 15 residues. Clones were sequenced by immunoSEQ multiplex PCR, and TCRdb holds only the in-frame ones, with some missing. The table lists about 150,000 clones, nearly 90% of them singletons. The receptor was derived from an adult in good health. Sequenced material: peripheral blood, taken on day 0 of AZD1222 vaccination. The J gene is TRBJ2-2, the V gene TRBV5-1; D gene unclear. Here the CDR3 reads CASSLGPQNTGELFF. In DNA form, the CDR3 reads TGCGCCAGCAGCCTCGGGCCTCAGAACACCGGGGAGCTGTTTTTT.